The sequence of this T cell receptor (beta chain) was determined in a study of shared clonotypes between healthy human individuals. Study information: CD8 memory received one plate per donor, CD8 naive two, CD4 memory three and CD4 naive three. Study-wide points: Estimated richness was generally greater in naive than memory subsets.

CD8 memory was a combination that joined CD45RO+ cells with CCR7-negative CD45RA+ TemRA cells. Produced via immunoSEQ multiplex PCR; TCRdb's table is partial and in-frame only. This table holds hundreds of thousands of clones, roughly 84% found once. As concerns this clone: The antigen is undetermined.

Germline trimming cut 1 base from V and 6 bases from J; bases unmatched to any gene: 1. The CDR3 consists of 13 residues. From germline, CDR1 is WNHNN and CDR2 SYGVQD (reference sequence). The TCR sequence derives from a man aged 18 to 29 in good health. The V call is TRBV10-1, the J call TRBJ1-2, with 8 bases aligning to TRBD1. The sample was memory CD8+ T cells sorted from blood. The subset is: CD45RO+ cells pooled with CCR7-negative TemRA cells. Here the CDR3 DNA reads TGCGCCAGCAGTGAGTGGACAGGGCATGGCTACACCTTC. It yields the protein CASSEWTGHGYTF.